This T cell receptor (beta chain) was recorded in a study of blood T cell repertoires in COVID-19. Study details: Acute and convalescent COVID-19 specimens originated in the United States, Italy and Spain. T cells, B-cell-depleted T cells, or PBMCs provided the cDNA or gDNA that served as material.

This CDR3 has 14 amino acids. Trimming at V came to 5 bases and at J to 1 base, leaving 3 bases not matched to a gene. The germline gives CDR1 LNHDA, CDR2 SQIVND (reference sequence). TCRdb keeps only in-frame clones here, not all; method: immunoSEQ multiplex PCR. The sample has nearly 350,000 clones, about 87% seen once. Seattle patients were enrolled while actively infected and followed longitudinally. This sequence was found in a woman aged 45 to 65 with COVID-19, enrolled during active disease. The chain combines TRBV19 with TRBJ1-1; TRBD1 matches 8 bases. Input material: peripheral blood. This CDR3 is CASSYQGANTEAFF. For the CDR3, the DNA is TGTGCCAGTAGTTACCAGGGGGCGAACACTGAAGCTTTCTTT.